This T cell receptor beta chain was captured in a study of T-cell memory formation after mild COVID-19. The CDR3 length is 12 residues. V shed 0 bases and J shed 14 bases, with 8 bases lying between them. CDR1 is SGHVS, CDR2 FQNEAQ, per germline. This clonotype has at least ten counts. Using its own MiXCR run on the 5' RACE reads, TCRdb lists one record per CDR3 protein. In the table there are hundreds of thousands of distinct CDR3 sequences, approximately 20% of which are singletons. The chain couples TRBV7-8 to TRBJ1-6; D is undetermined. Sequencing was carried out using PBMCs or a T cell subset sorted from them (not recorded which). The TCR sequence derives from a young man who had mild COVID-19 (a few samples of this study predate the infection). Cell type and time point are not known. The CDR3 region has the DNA TGTGCCAGCAGCTTAGCTGGCGAGACCCTCCACTTT. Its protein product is CASSLAGETLHF. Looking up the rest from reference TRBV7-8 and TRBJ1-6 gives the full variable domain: GAGVSQSPRYKVAKRGQDVALRCDPISGHVSLFWYQQALGQGPEFLTYFQNEAQLDKSGLPSDRFFAERPEGSVSTLKIQRTQQEDSAVYLCASSLAGETLHFGNGTRLTVT.